This TCR beta chain was obtained from a study of T cell repertoires in cytomegalovirus infection. The junction had 6 bases not matched to a gene; V was cut back by 0 bases and J by 5 bases. The CDR3 is 16 residues long. CDR1 is SGHRS, CDR2 YFSETQ, per germline. TCRdb recomputed calls from the reads with MiXCR, one row per CDR3 protein. The sample has approximately 750,000 distinct CDR3 sequences, about a third seen once. This clonotype has just a few counts. Sequenced input: PBMCs. The chain employs TRBV5-1 and TRBJ1-1, with 11 bases lining up with TRBD1. This TCR came from a human donor in good health (CMV status not recorded). Some clones in this sample may be carry-over from other donors' samples. For the CDR3, the DNA is TGCGCCAGCAGCTTGGCAGGGACAGGGGGTTGGACTGAAGCTTTCTTT. As protein: CASSLAGTGGWTEAFF.